This passage covers 27 T cell receptor beta chains from one sample sequenced in a study of T cell changes during pregnancy in multiple sclerosis. Profiling relied on immunoSEQ multiplex PCR, and the TCRdb table lists in-frame clones only, not all of them. Of tens of thousands of clones in the sample, roughly nine tenths are singletons; the top ten hold approximately 0.97%. The sequenced sample was peripheral blood, obtained in the first trimester of pregnancy. These receptors originate from a female donor in good health, enrolled as a control in a pregnancy study.

The gene calls are TRBV27 and TRBJ1-4; TRBD1 is a possible D gene (5 bases). Trimming cost V 3 bases and J 7 bases, with 15 bases left between them. The CDR3 is 15 residues long. Germline values: CDR1 MNHEY, CDR2 SMNVEV (reference sequence). The CDR3 region is CASSFTPPRGEKLFF. The CDR3 bases are TGTGCCAGCAGTTTTACACCTCCTAGGGGTGAAAAACTGTTTTTT.

The J gene is TRBJ2-3, the V gene TRBV19, with D unclear. V was cut by 4 bases and J by 2 bases, with 13 bases left in between. The CDR3 runs to 15 residues. Looked up from germline, CDR1 is LNHDA and CDR2 is SQIVND (reference sequence). The CDR3 loop is CASSTTVAPTDTQYF. The DNA of the CDR3 is TGTGCCAGTAGTACGACTGTGGCCCCCACAGATACGCAGTATTTT.

The genes are TRBV25-1 and TRBJ1-2, with 7 bases fitting TRBD1. V shed 3 bases and J 0 bases; nucleotides not matched to a gene: 7. The CDR3 runs to 16 residues. Germline V gene sequence: CDR1 MGHDK, CDR2 SYGVNS. CDR3: CASSDWDRPPNYGYTF. The CDR3 nucleotides read TGTGCCAGCAGTGATTGGGACAGACCTCCTAACTATGGCTACACCTTC.

Points on this clone: Additional DNA sequences in this sample encode the identical CDR3. The chain links TRBV19 to TRBJ1-1; the match to TRBD1 covers 7 bases. The CDR3 consists of 15 residues. V was pared by 5 bases and J by 0 bases, with 6 bases of the junction left unmatched. Germline V lookup: CDR1 LNHDA, CDR2 SQIVND (reference sequence). DNA of the CDR3: TGTGCCAGTAGTCCCCGACAGGGAATGAACACTGAAGCTTTCTTT. Translation: CASSPRQGMNTEAFF. Using reference TRBV19 and TRBJ1-1 for the parts outside the CDR3, the full variable domain is DGGITQSPKYLFRKEGQNVTLSCEQNLNHDAMYWYRQDPGQGLRLIYYSQIVNDFQKGDIAEGYSVSREKKESFPLTVTSAQKNPTAFYLCASSPRQGMNTEAFFGQGTRLTVV.

The rearrangement joins TRBV5-4 to TRBJ2-7; 10 bases fit TRBD1. CDR1 is SGHNT and CDR2 is YYREEE in the germline V gene (reference sequence). V was clipped by 3 bases and J by 4 bases; unmatched bases: 7. The CDR3 extends over 15 amino acids. CDR3 in amino acids: CASSWGTGVTYEQYF. The DNA of the CDR3 is TGTGCCAGCAGCTGGGGGACAGGGGTTACATACGAGCAGTACTTC.

The chain couples TRBV5-1 to TRBJ1-3; D gene unclear. Trimming took off 3 bases at V and 4 bases at J, with 8 bases between the two ends. CDR1 and CDR2 (germline): SGHRS, YFSETQ. This CDR3 is 13 amino acids long. CDR3 DNA: TGCGCCAGCAGCTGGAGTGAGGGAAACACCATATATTTT. It translates to CASSWSEGNTIYF.

For the CDR3, the DNA is TGCGCCAGCAGCCAAGCCAGGGCCGACATTCAGTACTTC. Protein sequence: CASSQARADIQYF. The chain is built from TRBV4-1 and TRBJ2-4, with TRBD1 as a possible D gene (5 bases). Trimming removed 1 base at V and 8 bases at J, with 9 bases between. This CDR3 region has 13 residues. Looked up from germline, CDR1 is MGHRA and CDR2 is YSYEKL.

This chain joins TRBV19 and TRBJ1-4; TRBD1 matches at 7 bases. Trimming cost V 3 bases and J 10 bases; bases outside gene matches: 14. CDR3 length: 16 residues. CDR1 LNHDA and CDR2 SQIVND come from the germline V gene (reference sequence). In nucleotides, the CDR3 is TGTGCCAGTAGTATGACGGGGAGGCGACAGGGCTCAAAACTGTTTTTT. Encoded protein: CASSMTGRRQGSKLFF. Drawing the rest from reference TRBV19 and TRBJ1-4, the complete variable domain is DGGITQSPKYLFRKEGQNVTLSCEQNLNHDAMYWYRQDPGQGLRLIYYSQIVNDFQKGDIAEGYSVSREKKESFPLTVTSAQKNPTAFYLCASSMTGRRQGSKLFFGSGTQLSVL.

This clone was observed a few times. The gene calls are TRBV10-3 and TRBJ1-5; 7 positions match TRBD1. V trimming: 2 bases; J trimming: 6 bases; junction bases outside the gene matches: 1. This CDR3 has 13 residues. From germline, CDR1 is ENHRY and CDR2 SYGVKD. CDR3 in DNA: TGTGCCATCAGTGAGCCAGGGGGTCAGCCCCAGCATTTT. It yields the protein CAISEPGGQPQHF.

V and J are TRBV5-6 and TRBJ2-3; 16 nucleotides match TRBD2. This CDR3 spans 16 amino acids. Per the germline V gene, CDR1 is SGHDT and CDR2 is YYEEEE. With 5 bases clipped from V and 11 bases from J, the junction kept 11 bases outside the gene matches. The CDR3, as DNA: TGTGCCAGCAGTCCGATACCGGGACTAGCGGGGGGGGAGCAGTATTTT. Protein sequence: CASSPIPGLAGGEQYF.

This clone was counted a few times. The chain combines TRBV6-4 with TRBJ1-6; D is unresolved. The germline V gene encodes CDR1 MRHNA and CDR2 SNTAGT. The ends were cut back, 2 bases at V and 6 bases at J, with 5 bases in the middle. This CDR3 has 13 amino acids. This CDR3 is CASSDLPNSPLHF. The CDR3 bases are TGTGCCAGCAGTGACCTTCCTAATTCACCCCTCCACTTT.

The CDR3 DNA sequence: TGTGCCAGCAGCTTAGGACAGAACACTGAAGCTTTCTTT. Amino acid sequence: CASSLGQNTEAFF. The chain combines TRBV11-2 with TRBJ1-1; no firm D call. The CDR3 has 13 residues. The V and J ends lost 1 base and 1 base respectively, with 4 bases between them. In germline, CDR1 is SGHAT, CDR2 FQNNGV.

The gene calls are TRBV28 and TRBJ1-2; 7 bases fit TRBD1. J was trimmed by 0 bases and V by 2 bases; bases with no gene match: 9. CDR3 length equals 17 residues. Germline CDR1 MDHEN, CDR2 SYDVKM. CDR3 nucleotide sequence: TGTGCCAGCAGTTTAGTTCCCGGACAGGCGACTAACTATGGCTACACCTTC. Translating gives CASSLVPGQATNYGYTF.

The chain recombines TRBV7-9 with TRBJ1-3; D remains unclear. This CDR3 comprises 16 residues. Germline loops: CDR1 SEHNR, CDR2 FQNEAQ (reference sequence). Trimming stripped 2 bases from V and 0 bases from J, with 11 bases between. CDR3 protein: CASSLTTASSGNTIYF. The CDR3 nucleotides are TGTGCCAGCAGCTTAACCACAGCAAGCTCTGGAAACACCATATATTTT.

The chain recombines TRBV7-8 with TRBJ2-1, with TRBD2 matching over 12 bases. The junction had 5 bases not matched to a gene; V was cut back by 3 bases and J by 5 bases. The CDR3 length is 16 residues. From germline, CDR1 is SGHVS and CDR2 FQNEAQ. The CDR3 loop is CASSFRLAGAHNEQFF. CDR3 nucleotide sequence: TGTGCCAGCAGCTTCCGACTAGCGGGAGCCCACAATGAGCAGTTCTTC.

This CDR3 is CASSSTTATRLRGYTF. The CDR3 DNA follows: TGTGCCAGCAGCTCTACGACAGCAACCAGGCTGAGGGGCTACACCTTC. The J gene is TRBJ1-2, the V gene TRBV5-8; weak D call: TRBD1 (5 bases). V was clipped by 3 bases and J by 8 bases, with 23 bases between them. The germline V gene encodes CDR1 SGHTS and CDR2 YDEGEE. The CDR3 loop spans 16 amino acids.

The chain is built from TRBV5-1 and TRBJ2-2, with D perhaps TRBD2 (5 bases). Germline V gene sequence: CDR1 SGHRS, CDR2 YFSETQ. The CDR3 has 15 residues. V lost 0 bases and J 4 bases, leaving 10 bases between the germline ends. This chain's CDR3 is CASSLVFGSTGELFF. The CDR3 bases are TGCGCCAGCAGCTTGGTATTTGGGAGCACCGGGGAGCTGTTTTTT.

The rearrangement uses TRBV18 and TRBJ1-2; D unclear. CDR1 is KGHSH and CDR2 is LQKENI in the germline V gene. The CDR3 spans 14 residues. Trimming stripped 5 bases from V and 2 bases from J, with 12 bases between. The CDR3 spells CASSNRGGNYGYTF. The CDR3 DNA is TGTGCCAGCTCAAACCGGGGAGGGAACTATGGCTACACCTTC.

This chain joins TRBV10-3 and TRBJ1-1; tentative D call: TRBD1 (5 bases). Between the trimmed V and J ends, which lost 1 base and 4 bases, there was a span of 13 bases. Looked up from germline, CDR1 is ENHRY and CDR2 is SYGVKD. The CDR3 is made up of 15 amino acids. For the CDR3, the DNA is TGTGCCATCAGTGAGTTCGGCAGGGAGGGCACTGAAGCTTTCTTT. Translated: CAISEFGREGTEAFF.

This chain joins TRBV6-5 and TRBJ1-1, with D possibly matching TRBD1 (5 bases). The V end lost 10 bases, the J end lost 4 bases, and 19 bases lay between the germline ends. From germline, CDR1 is MNHEY and CDR2 SVGAGI. This CDR3 comprises 14 residues. CDR3 amino acids: CATGGEMKSTEAFF. The DNA of the CDR3 is TGTGCCACCGGGGGGGAGATGAAGAGCACTGAAGCTTTCTTT.

V usage is TRBV2 and J usage is TRBJ1-4; tentative D call: TRBD1 (6 bases). Trimming shortened V by 6 bases and J by 8 bases, and 19 bases separated the two germline ends. The CDR3 loop spans 15 amino acids. CDR1 and CDR2 (germline): SNHLY, FYNNEI. The CDR3: CASRDSEPSGEKLFF. CDR3 bases: TGTGCCAGCAGGGACAGTGAGCCGAGTGGCGAAAAACTGTTTTTT.

For the CDR3, the DNA is TGTGCCAGTAGTCGATCCGGGACTTCTAACTATGGCTACACCTTC. It specifies CASSRSGTSNYGYTF. The chain has TRBV19 and TRBJ1-2; possible D gene TRBD1, 5 bases. There are 15 residues in the CDR3. CDR1 is LNHDA, CDR2 SQIVND, per germline (reference sequence). Trimming shortened V by 5 bases and J by 0 bases, and 13 bases separated the two germline ends.

The rearrangement links TRBV7-9 to TRBJ2-1; TRBD2 agrees at 7 bases. In germline, CDR1 is SEHNR, CDR2 FQNEAQ (reference sequence). The CDR3 totals 15 residues. The V gene end was trimmed by 5 bases and the J gene end by 3 bases; junction bases not matched to a gene: 7. CDR3 nucleotide sequence: TGTGCCAGCAGCGATTTAGCGGGCTACTACAATGAGCAGTTCTTC. The encoded protein is CASSDLAGYYNEQFF.

The genes are TRBV4-1 and TRBJ1-5, with no clear D. The germline V gene encodes CDR1 MGHRA and CDR2 YSYEKL. Trimming took off 8 bases at V and 3 bases at J, with 14 bases between the two ends. The CDR3 extends over 14 amino acids. The CDR3 loop reads CASAPTLSNQPQHF. In DNA, the CDR3 is TGCGCCAGCGCCCCCACTCTGTCCAATCAGCCCCAGCATTTT.

In this sample, this clone turned up once. CDR3 region: CSAILAYEQYF. CDR3 sequence (DNA): TGCAGTGCCATACTAGCCTACGAGCAGTACTTC. V and J are TRBV20-1 and TRBJ2-7; TRBD2 is a possible D gene (5 bases). The V gene's germline CDR1 is DFQATT and CDR2 SNEGSKA (reference sequence). CDR3 length: 11 residues. Between the trimmed V and J ends, which lost 6 bases and 2 bases, there was a span of 8 bases.

The chain has TRBV28 and TRBJ1-5; 7 nucleotides align to TRBD1. The junction had 11 bases not matched to a gene; V was cut back by 6 bases and J by 6 bases. There are 15 residues in the CDR3. CDR1 and CDR2 from the germline V gene are MDHEN and SYDVKM. This chain's CDR3 is CASSPGQIRSQPQHF. CDR3 DNA sequence: TGTGCCAGCAGCCCGGGACAGATTCGCAGTCAGCCCCAGCATTTT. Looking up the rest from reference TRBV28 and TRBJ1-5 gives the full variable domain: DVKVTQSSRYLVKRTGEKVFLECVQDMDHENMFWYRQDPGLGLRLIYFSYDVKMKEKGDIPEGYSVSREKKERFSLILESASTNQTSMYLCASSPGQIRSQPQHFGDGTRLSIL.

The chain uses TRBV7-2 and TRBJ2-6; D may be TRBD2 (5 bases). Germline lookup yields CDR1 SGHTA and CDR2 FQGNSA. The CDR3 spans 16 residues. V lost 1 base and J lost 2, with 9 bases in between. The chain's CDR3 is CASSLGPGAGANVLTF. CDR3 nucleotides: TGTGCCAGCAGCTTAGGTCCCGGGGCTGGGGCCAACGTCCTGACTTTC.